This T cell receptor beta chain was retrieved from a study of cytomegalovirus exposure and HLA in healthy donors. Study results and limitations: On later analysis, the bulk of CMV-associated TCR beta chains appeared to be HLA-restricted.

Comment on this clone: The antigen is not known.

Trimming stripped 4 bases from V and 3 bases from J, with 13 bases between. Germline lookup yields CDR1 GTSNPN and CDR2 SVGIG (reference sequence). The CDR3 is 14 residues long. Primers included in the PCR were 60 Vbeta and 13 Jbeta primers. TCRdb's copy holds only in-frame clones and misses some; the assay was immunoSEQ multiplex PCR. The sample yields around 150,000 clones, 65% to 80% seen once. The V and J genes are TRBV30 and TRBJ1-3, with D tentatively TRBD1 (5 bases). Sequencing used PBMCs. The TCR was taken from a female donor in good health and CMV-seronegative. The CDR3 nucleotides are TGTGCCTGGAAGATTCAGGGTAATGGAAACACCATATATTTT. It yields the protein CAWKIQGNGNTIYF.